This TCR beta chain was sequenced in a study of Ad26.COV2.S vaccination and SARS-CoV-2 variants. Study background: Ad26.COV2.S given intramuscularly, once or twice 56 days apart. Study-wide results and limits: In vaccinated individuals, spike-specific CD8+ and CD4+ T cell responses reportedly displayed substantial breadth.

The V gene's germline CDR1 is LGHNA and CDR2 YNFKEQ. V shed 0 bases and J 5 bases; nucleotides not matched to a gene: 5. The CDR3 is made up of 16 amino acids. Sequencing used immunoSEQ multiplex PCR; TCRdb keeps in-frame clones, though not all of them. The sample carries more than 300,000 clones, about 82% recorded once. Concerning this clone: Its antigen is not known.

Regarding treatment: around 19 received Ad26.COV2.S at low or high dose, single or two shots; roughly five received placebo; per-sample allocation not given. On day 63 after the first injection, vaccine and placebo recipients gave samples. In Boston, an adult donor aged 18-55 years took part. Wuhan-strain SARS-CoV-2 spike was expressed by the Ad26 vector that made up the vaccine. Material: peripheral blood, obtained in a trial of Ad26.COV2.S vaccine versus placebo. This TCR derives from a person aged 18-60 years who received the Ad26.COV2.S COVID-19 vaccine or a placebo. The chain links TRBV4-2 to TRBJ2-1, with TRBD2 matching over 9 bases. The CDR3 protein is CASSQDWRGGDNEQFF. The CDR3, as DNA: TGTGCCAGCAGCCAAGACTGGCGGGGGGGTGACAATGAGCAGTTCTTC.